One sample yielded the 31 T cell receptor beta chains listed below, sequenced in a study of T cells in Graves' hyperthyroidism and ophthalmopathy. From RNA transcripts, TCR beta CDR3 regions were amplified. First-round RT-PCR targeting the TCR CDR3 was performed with the HTBI primer set. Using its own MiXCR run on the multiplex PCR reads, TCRdb lists one record per CDR3 protein. The sample lists around 190,000 distinct CDR3 sequences, less than 20% seen once, with roughly 55% in the top ten. The sample was blood. The origin of the receptors is a woman aged 50 to 60 with Graves' hyperthyroidism.

This clonotype was recorded a few times. The rearrangement joins TRBV29-1 to TRBJ2-7; 7 nucleotides line up with TRBD2. The CDR3 contains 13 residues. V lost 0 bases to trimming and J lost 4 bases; unmatched junction nucleotides: 3. The V gene's germline CDR1 is SQVTM and CDR2 ANQGSEA. CDR3 in amino acids: CSVEEGGSYEQYF. For the CDR3, the DNA is TGCAGCGTTGAAGAGGGCGGGAGTTACGAGCAGTACTTC.

This clonotype occurred many times. At one of its ends the junction is not consistent with the germline gene, which may arise from a read error. The chain links TRBV12-3 or TRBV12-4 to TRBJ2-6, with D uncertain. The CDR3 loop spans 11 amino acids. The CDR3 loop reads CASSRANVLTF. CDR3 nucleotide sequence: TGTGCCAGCTCTAGGGCCAACGTCCTGACTTTC.

This clonotype was detected ten times or more. The gene calls are TRBV12-3 or TRBV12-4 and TRBJ2-1; no definite D call. Trimming left V 5 bases short and J 2 bases short, with 16 bases between. The CDR3 spans 16 residues. As DNA, the CDR3 is TGTGCCAGCAGTCTTGGTACGATAGTTCCCTACAATGAGCAGTTCTTC. Translation: CASSLGTIVPYNEQFF.

This chain connects TRBV27 to TRBJ1-2, with TRBD1 matching over 7 bases. Germline V gene data show CDR1 as MNHEY and CDR2 as SMNVEV (reference sequence). V dropped 3 bases and J dropped 0; count of bases not matched to a gene: 10. The CDR3 is 17 amino acids. The CDR3 here is CASSFSPRGSANYGYTF. In DNA, the CDR3 is TGTGCCAGCAGTTTCAGCCCCAGGGGGTCGGCTAACTATGGCTACACCTTC.

The chain couples TRBV7-2 to TRBJ2-7; 13 bases agree with TRBD2. Germline values: CDR1 SGHTA, CDR2 FQGNSA. The V gene end was trimmed by 5 bases and the J gene end by 5 bases; junction bases not matched to a gene: 6. This CDR3 spans 15 amino acids. The CDR3 DNA reads TGTGCCAGCAGCCACCAGACTAGCGGGAGGAACGAGCAGTACTTC. Translation: CASSHQTSGRNEQYF.

This clonotype was picked up many times. V and J are TRBV12-3 or TRBV12-4 and TRBJ2-6; 10 positions match TRBD2. The CDR3 is 17 residues long. With 2 bases clipped from V and 2 bases from J, the junction kept 3 bases outside the gene matches. The CDR3 is CASSLSGLAAGANVLTF. For the CDR3, the DNA is TGTGCCAGCAGTTTATCAGGACTAGCGGCTGGGGCCAACGTCCTGACTTTC.

There are many counts of this clonotype. The chain couples TRBV3-1 to TRBJ1-1; D ambiguous. V was clipped by 4 bases and J by 3 bases, with 15 bases between them. Germline assignment: CDR1 LGHDT and CDR2 YNNKEL (reference sequence). This CDR3 comprises 15 residues. This CDR3 reads CASSPPRPGDTEAFF. The CDR3 DNA reads TGTGCCAGCAGCCCCCCCCGACCTGGGGACACTGAAGCTTTCTTT.

The chain employs TRBV18 and TRBJ2-4; D is ambiguous. The CDR3 sequence is 13 residues long. Germline V gene data show CDR1 as KGHSH and CDR2 as LQKENI. Trimming removed 4 bases at V and 1 base at J, with 5 bases between. In nucleotides, the CDR3 is TGTGCCAGCTCACAAGGGGCCAAAAACATTCAGTACTTC. Encoded protein: CASSQGAKNIQYF. The whole variable domain, remainder taken from reference TRBV18 and TRBJ2-4, is NAGVMQNPRHLVRRRGQEARLRCSPMKGHSHVYWYRQLPEEGLKFMVYLQKENIIDESGMPKERFSAEFPKEGPSILRIQQVVRGDSAAYFCASSQGAKNIQYFGAGTRLSVL.

There are many counts of this clonotype. This chain connects TRBV2 to TRBJ2-7, with TRBD1 identical over 9 bases. Germline V CDR1 and CDR2: SNHLY, FYNNEI. Losses at the gene ends were 6 bases for V and 9 bases for J; bases not matched to a gene: 12. The CDR3 sequence is 14 residues long. In DNA, the CDR3 is TGTGCCAGCAGCGCCTCCGGGACAGGGAGTTTGCAGTACTTC. Its protein product is CASSASGTGSLQYF.

The V call is TRBV11-3, the J call TRBJ2-4, with 10 bases identical to TRBD1. Germline assignment: CDR1 SGHNT and CDR2 YENEEA. With 5 bases clipped from V and 1 base from J, the junction kept 5 bases outside the gene matches. This CDR3 spans 16 amino acids. DNA for the CDR3: TGTGCCAGCAGCCAACGGACAGGGGGTGCCAAAAACATTCAGTACTTC. This encodes CASSQRTGGAKNIQYF.

This clonotype was counted at least ten times. The chain is built from TRBV18 and TRBJ2-2; no clear D gene. The CDR3 sequence is 14 residues long. The ends were cut back, 2 bases at V and 5 bases at J, with 9 bases in the middle. From germline, CDR1 is KGHSH and CDR2 LQKENI. Here the CDR3 DNA reads TGTGCCAGCTCACCAGAGGCGGTAACCGGGGAGCTGTTTTTT. This sequence encodes CASSPEAVTGELFF.

The V and J genes are TRBV7-8 and TRBJ2-1; D is ambiguous. The germline V gene encodes CDR1 SGHVS and CDR2 FQNEAQ. V lost 4 bases to trimming and J lost 7 bases, with 8 bases between them. This CDR3 spans 12 amino acids. The CDR3 here is CASSSDRNEQFF. DNA of the CDR3: TGTGCCAGCAGCTCGGACCGAAATGAGCAGTTCTTC.

This clonotype was detected a few times. The chain is built from TRBV7-8 and TRBJ1-5; 7 nucleotides align to TRBD1. J was trimmed by 7 bases and V by 8 bases; bases with no gene match: 8. CDR1 is SGHVS, CDR2 FQNEAQ, per germline. The CDR3 has 13 residues. CDR3 in amino acids: CASSGGGRQPQHF. In DNA, the CDR3 is TGTGCCAGCTCAGGGGGTGGGCGGCAGCCCCAGCATTTT.

To note about this clonotype: The junction departs from germline at one end; a sequencing error may be responsible. V and J are TRBV6-2 or TRBV6-3 and TRBJ2-7; no clear D gene. CDR3 length: 11 amino acids. CDR1 is MNHEY and CDR2 is SVGEGT in the germline V gene. CDR3 loop: CAGSYTYEQYF. The CDR3 coding sequence is TGTGCCGGCAGTTACACCTACGAGCAGTACTTC.

This clonotype has more than one count but fewer than ten. The chain uses TRBV30 and TRBJ2-1, with D hard to call. V shed 0 bases and J shed 8 bases, with 5 bases lying between them. The V gene's germline CDR1 is GTSNPN and CDR2 SVGIG (reference sequence). CDR3 size: 11 residues. CDR3 in DNA: TGTGCCTGGAGTGTAGACCATGAGCAGTTCTTC. It specifies CAWSVDHEQFF.

Only one count was recorded for this clonotype. The gene calls are TRBV20-1 and TRBJ2-1; 10 positions agree with TRBD2. The V gene end was trimmed by 6 bases and the J gene end by 3 bases; junction bases not matched to a gene: 5. CDR1 is DFQATT and CDR2 is SNEGSKA in the germline V gene (reference sequence). The CDR3 runs 14 residues. The CDR3 DNA sequence: TGCAGTGCGGGACTAGCGCCTGTCTACAATGAGCAGTTCTTC. It codes for CSAGLAPVYNEQFF.

This clonotype was seen ten or more times. This chain uses TRBV12-3 or TRBV12-4 with TRBJ2-2; no clear D gene. The CDR3 consists of 16 residues. V lost 4 bases and J 3 bases, leaving 15 bases between the germline ends. CDR3 coding DNA: TGTGCCAGCAGTTCCGAAACCGGGTCCTACACCGGGGAGCTGTTTTTT. Its protein product is CASSSETGSYTGELFF.

This clonotype has a count of ten or more. The chain links TRBV11-2 to TRBJ1-1, with unresolved D. This CDR3 region has 14 residues. The germline gives CDR1 SGHAT, CDR2 FQNNGV. Between the trimmed V and J ends, which lost 0 bases and 1 base, there was a span of 6 bases. CDR3 DNA sequence: TGTGCCAGCAGCTTAGATGTTAGGAACACTGAAGCTTTCTTT. Its translation is CASSLDVRNTEAFF.

This clonotype was picked up many times. This chain uses TRBV3-1 with TRBJ2-7; D unclear. The V end lost 2 bases, the J end lost 4 bases, and 6 bases lay between the germline ends. The CDR3 sequence is 12 residues long. Germline V gene lookup returns CDR1 LGHDT and CDR2 YNNKEL (reference sequence). The CDR3 protein is CASSQIGYEQYF. In DNA form, the CDR3 reads TGTGCCAGCAGCCAAATTGGATACGAGCAGTACTTC.

The table lists this clonotype with many counts. This chain connects TRBV30 to TRBJ1-5; a possible D gene is TRBD1 (5 bases). The V gene's germline CDR1 is GTSNPN and CDR2 SVGIG (reference sequence). The CDR3 totals 13 residues. Trimming took off 1 base at V and 1 base at J, with 5 bases between the two ends. For the CDR3, the DNA is TGTGCCTGGAGTGGACAGAGCAATCAGCCCCAGCATTTT. Residues: CAWSGQSNQPQHF.

This clonotype showed up many times. The gene calls are TRBV5-1 and TRBJ2-7; the D gene is possibly TRBD1 (5 bases). Germline assignment: CDR1 SGHRS and CDR2 YFSETQ. Trimming cost V 0 bases and J 7 bases, with 8 bases left between them. The length of the CDR3 is 12 residues. The CDR3 region has the DNA TGCGCCAGCAGCTTGGTTCAGGGAGAGCAGTACTTC. Its protein product is CASSLVQGEQYF.

This clonotype was counted many times. V usage is TRBV2 and J usage is TRBJ1-2, with D unresolved. This CDR3 is 15 amino acids long. Germline V gives CDR1 SNHLY, CDR2 FYNNEI. The germline V and J ends were trimmed by 4 bases and 3 bases, with 15 bases remaining between them. The CDR3 DNA sequence: TGTGCCAGCAGTGCGGAAGCCCTGCAGGACTATGGCTACACCTTC. It translates to CASSAEALQDYGYTF.

This clonotype was seen more than once but under ten times. The gene calls are TRBV6-5 and TRBJ1-2, with 8 positions matching TRBD1. The V and J ends lost 3 bases and 0 bases, in that order; junction bases with no gene match: 6. Looked up from germline, CDR1 is MNHEY and CDR2 is SVGAGI. The CDR3 runs 16 residues. The CDR3 nucleotides are TGTGCCAGCAGTTATGGGGACAGGAGATCTAACTATGGCTACACCTTC. Translation: CASSYGDRRSNYGYTF.

This chain joins TRBV12-3 or TRBV12-4 and TRBJ2-7, with 9 bases matching TRBD2. The V gene end was trimmed by 7 bases and the J gene end by 3 bases; junction bases not matched to a gene: 22. This CDR3 spans 19 amino acids. The CDR3 nucleotides read TGTGCCAGCACCACACGGAGTCCGGAAGCGGGAGGATTATTCTACGAGCAGTACTTC. The encoded protein is CASTTRSPEAGGLFYEQYF.

V and J are TRBV20-1 and TRBJ2-5, with D perhaps matching TRBD1 (6 bases). There are 14 residues in the CDR3. Trimming took off 4 bases at V and 2 bases at J, with 14 bases between the two ends. Looked up from germline, CDR1 is DFQATT and CDR2 is SNEGSKA (reference sequence). The chain's CDR3 is CSATTNRAQETQYF. The CDR3 bases are TGCAGTGCTACCACAAACAGGGCTCAAGAGACCCAGTACTTC.

This clonotype was seen only a few times. The chain couples TRBV19 to TRBJ2-1; D unclear. The CDR3 sequence is 14 residues long. Per germline, CDR1 LNHDA and CDR2 SQIVND (reference sequence). The V end lost 3 bases, the J end lost 4 bases, and 10 bases lay between the germline ends. CDR3 region: CASSIRFDYNEQFF. CDR3 nucleotide sequence: TGTGCCAGTAGTATTCGGTTTGATTACAATGAGCAGTTCTTC. The complete variable domain, with remaining parts taken from reference TRBV19 and TRBJ2-1, reads DGGITQSPKYLFRKEGQNVTLSCEQNLNHDAMYWYRQDPGQGLRLIYYSQIVNDFQKGDIAEGYSVSREKKESFPLTVTSAQKNPTAFYLCASSIRFDYNEQFFGPGTRLTVL.

This clonotype has a handful of counts. V and J are TRBV6-1 and TRBJ2-4; the match to TRBD1 covers 7 bases. Losses at the gene ends were 6 bases for V and 0 bases for J; bases not matched to a gene: 8. This CDR3 spans 16 amino acids. Germline values: CDR1 MNHNS, CDR2 SASEGT. CDR3 loop: CASRTDRRIAKNIQYF. DNA of the CDR3: TGTGCCAGCAGGACGGACAGGAGGATAGCCAAAAACATTCAGTACTTC.

V gene TRBV5-1 combines with J gene TRBJ2-2; 8 nucleotides match TRBD1. Germline V CDR1 and CDR2: SGHRS, YFSETQ. This CDR3 is built from 16 residues. The trim removed 0 bases at V and 0 bases at J, leaving 1 base unmatched. The CDR3 is CASSLGQGPNTGELFF. CDR3 nucleotide sequence: TGCGCCAGCAGCTTGGGACAGGGGCCGAACACCGGGGAGCTGTTTTTT.

This clonotype was observed many times. CDR3 sequence (DNA): TGTGCCAGCAGCTTGGATTACGGGCCCCAGCATTTT. Its translation: CASSLDYGPQHF. The rearrangement links TRBV5-6 to TRBJ1-5; D gene uncertain. The CDR3 contains 12 residues. Per the germline V gene, CDR1 is SGHDT and CDR2 is YYEEEE. The V gene lost 0 bases and the J gene lost 9 bases, with 7 bases spanning the gap.

The chain uses TRBV19 and TRBJ2-2; the D is unclear. CDR1 is LNHDA, CDR2 SQIVND, per germline (reference sequence). V gave up 7 bases and J gave up 4 bases, with 10 bases separating them. CDR3 size: 13 residues. The CDR3 DNA sequence: TGTGCCAGTACTAACCCCGGCACCGGGGAGCTGTTTTTT. Protein product: CASTNPGTGELFF.

About this clonotype: Since the CDR3 does not end with the conserved phenylalanine or tryptophan, this likely comes from a read error. The chain carries TRBV18 and TRBJ2-7; TRBD2 might be the D (5 bases). This CDR3 spans 15 amino acids. The germline CDR1 and CDR2 sequences are KGHSH and LQKENI. Trimming removed 3 bases at V and 0 bases at J, with 12 bases between. The CDR3 is CASSPSRESSYEQYL. The CDR3 DNA reads TGTGCCAGCTCACCTTCCCGGGAAAGCTCCTACGAGCAGTACTTG.